The entry that follows covers one T cell receptor beta chain sequence. The V end was cut by 7 bases, the J end by 2 bases, with 14 bases between. There are 14 residues in the CDR3. CDR1 is SGHVS and CDR2 is FQNEAQ in the germline V gene. These data are taken from a study of blood T cell repertoires in COVID-19. This table comes from immunoSEQ multiplex PCR, and its TCRdb copy is limited to in-frame clones, with some not included. The repertoire holds about 210,000 clones, with around four fifths as singletons. This TCR came from a woman aged 80 or over with COVID-19, enrolled during active disease. Input material: peripheral blood. V and J are TRBV7-8 and TRBJ2-5; D is perhaps TRBD2 (5 bases). The DNA for the CDR3 is TGTGCCAGCACCCGAAGCGGAGTACAAGAGACCCAGTACTTC. Its protein is CASTRSGVQETQYF. The full variable domain, rest sourced from reference TRBV7-8 and TRBJ2-5, is GAGVSQSPRYKVAKRGQDVALRCDPISGHVSLFWYQQALGQGPEFLTYFQNEAQLDKSGLPSDRFFAERPEGSVSTLKIQRTQQEDSAVYLCASTRSGVQETQYFGPGTRLLVL.